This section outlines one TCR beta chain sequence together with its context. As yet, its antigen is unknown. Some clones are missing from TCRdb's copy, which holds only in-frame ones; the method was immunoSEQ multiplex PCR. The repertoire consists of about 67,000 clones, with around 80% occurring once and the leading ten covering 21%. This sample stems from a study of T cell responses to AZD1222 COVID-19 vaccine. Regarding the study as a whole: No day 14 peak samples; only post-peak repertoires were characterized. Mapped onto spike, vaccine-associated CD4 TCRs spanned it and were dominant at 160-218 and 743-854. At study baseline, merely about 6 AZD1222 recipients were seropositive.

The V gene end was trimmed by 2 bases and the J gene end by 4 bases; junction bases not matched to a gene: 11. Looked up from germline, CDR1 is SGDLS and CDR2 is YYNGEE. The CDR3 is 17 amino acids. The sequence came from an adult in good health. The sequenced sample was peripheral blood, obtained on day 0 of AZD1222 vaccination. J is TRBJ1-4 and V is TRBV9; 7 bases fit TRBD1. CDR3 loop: CASSVDPRDSLNEKLFF. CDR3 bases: TGTGCCAGCAGCGTTGACCCCCGGGACAGCCTTAATGAAAAACTGTTTTTT.